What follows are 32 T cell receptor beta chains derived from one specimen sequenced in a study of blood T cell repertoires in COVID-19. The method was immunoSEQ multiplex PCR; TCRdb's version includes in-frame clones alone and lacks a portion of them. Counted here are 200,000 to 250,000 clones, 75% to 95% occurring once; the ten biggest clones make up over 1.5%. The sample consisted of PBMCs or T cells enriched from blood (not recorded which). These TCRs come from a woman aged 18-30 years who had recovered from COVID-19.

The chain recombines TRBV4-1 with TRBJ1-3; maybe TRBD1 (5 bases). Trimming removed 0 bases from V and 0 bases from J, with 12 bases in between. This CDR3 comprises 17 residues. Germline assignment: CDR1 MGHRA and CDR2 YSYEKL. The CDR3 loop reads CASSQEGGSFSGNTIYF. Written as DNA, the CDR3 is TGCGCCAGCAGCCAAGAGGGGGGGAGCTTCTCTGGAAACACCATATATTTT.

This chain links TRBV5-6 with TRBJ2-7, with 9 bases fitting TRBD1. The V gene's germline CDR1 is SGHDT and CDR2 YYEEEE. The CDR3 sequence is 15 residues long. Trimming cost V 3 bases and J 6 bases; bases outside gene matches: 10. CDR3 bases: TGTGCCAGCAGCTGGGGACAGGGATTCCGGAGCGAGCAGTACTTC. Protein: CASSWGQGFRSEQYF.

In nucleotides, the CDR3 is TGTGCCAGCAGACCCGACAGCCCTGGAAACACCATATATTTT. Translation gives CASRPDSPGNTIYF. The V gene is TRBV2, the J gene TRBJ1-3; possible D gene TRBD1, 5 bases. V shed 6 bases and J shed 2 bases, with 11 bases lying between them. CDR3 length: 14 amino acids. Germline V gene data show CDR1 as SNHLY and CDR2 as FYNNEI.

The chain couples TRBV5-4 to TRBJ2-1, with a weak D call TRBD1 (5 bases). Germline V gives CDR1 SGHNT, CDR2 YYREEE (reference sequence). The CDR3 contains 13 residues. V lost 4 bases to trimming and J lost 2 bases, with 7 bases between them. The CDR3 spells CASSPDTYNEQFF. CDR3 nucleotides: TGTGCCAGCAGCCCGGACACCTACAATGAGCAGTTCTTC. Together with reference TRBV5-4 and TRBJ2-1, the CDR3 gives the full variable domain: ETGVTQSPTHLIKTRGQQVTLRCSSQSGHNTVSWYQQALGQGPQFIFQYYREEENGRGNFPPRFSGLQFPNYSSELNVNALELDDSALYLCASSPDTYNEQFFGPGTRLTVL.

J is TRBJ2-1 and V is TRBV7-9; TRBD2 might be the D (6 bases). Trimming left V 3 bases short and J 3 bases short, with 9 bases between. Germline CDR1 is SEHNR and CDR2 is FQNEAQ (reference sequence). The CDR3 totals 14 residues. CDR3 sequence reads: CASSFSGSYNEQFF. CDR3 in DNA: TGTGCCAGCAGCTTTAGCGGCAGCTACAATGAGCAGTTCTTC.

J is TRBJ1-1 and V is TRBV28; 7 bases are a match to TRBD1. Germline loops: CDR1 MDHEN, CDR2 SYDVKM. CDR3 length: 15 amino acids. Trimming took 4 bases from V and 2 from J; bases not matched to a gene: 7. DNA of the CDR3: TGTGCCAGCAGTTCCCCTTACAGGGGAAACACTGAAGCTTTCTTT. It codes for CASSSPYRGNTEAFF. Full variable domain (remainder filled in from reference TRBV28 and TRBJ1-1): DVKVTQSSRYLVKRTGEKVFLECVQDMDHENMFWYRQDPGLGLRLIYFSYDVKMKEKGDIPEGYSVSREKKERFSLILESASTNQTSMYLCASSSPYRGNTEAFFGQGTRLTVV.

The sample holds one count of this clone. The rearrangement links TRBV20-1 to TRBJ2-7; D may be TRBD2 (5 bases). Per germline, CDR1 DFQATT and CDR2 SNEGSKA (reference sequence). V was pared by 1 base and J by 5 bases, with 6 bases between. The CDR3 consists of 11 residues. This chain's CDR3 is CSARGRDEQYF. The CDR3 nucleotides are TGCAGTGCTAGAGGGCGGGACGAGCAGTACTTC.

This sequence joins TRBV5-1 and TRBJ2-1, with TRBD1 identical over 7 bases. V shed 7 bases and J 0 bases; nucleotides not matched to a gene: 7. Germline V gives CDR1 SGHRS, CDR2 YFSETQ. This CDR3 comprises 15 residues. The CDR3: CASLRDSSSYNEQFF. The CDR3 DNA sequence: TGCGCCAGCTTAAGGGACAGTAGCTCCTACAATGAGCAGTTCTTC.

The CDR3 DNA is TGTGCCAGCAGCTTAGGGTCAGGGAAGAGCTCCTATAATTCACCCCTCCACTTT. This translates into CASSLGSGKSSYNSPLHF. The chain uses TRBV11-2 and TRBJ1-6, with D tentatively TRBD1 (5 bases). V lost 1 base to trimming and J lost 0 bases, with 13 bases between them. The CDR3 is 18 amino acids. The germline V gene has CDR1 SGHAT and CDR2 FQNNGV.

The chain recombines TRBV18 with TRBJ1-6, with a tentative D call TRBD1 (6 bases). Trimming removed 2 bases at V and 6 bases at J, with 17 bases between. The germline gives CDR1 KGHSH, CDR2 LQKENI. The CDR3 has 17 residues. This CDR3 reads CASSPGHTGLSNSPLHF. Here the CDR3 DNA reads TGTGCCAGCTCACCAGGGCATACAGGGTTATCTAATTCACCCCTCCACTTT.

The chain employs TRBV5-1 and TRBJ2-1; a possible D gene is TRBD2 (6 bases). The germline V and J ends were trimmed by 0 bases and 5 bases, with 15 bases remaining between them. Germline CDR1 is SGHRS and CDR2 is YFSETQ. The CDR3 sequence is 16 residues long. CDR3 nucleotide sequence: TGCGCCAGCAGCTTGGATCCAGGAGGGATCAACAATGAGCAGTTCTTC. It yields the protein CASSLDPGGINNEQFF.

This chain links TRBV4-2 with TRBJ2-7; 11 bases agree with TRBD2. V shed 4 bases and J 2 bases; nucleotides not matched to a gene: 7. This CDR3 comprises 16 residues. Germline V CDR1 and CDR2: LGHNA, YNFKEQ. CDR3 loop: CASSRSTSGRTYEQYF. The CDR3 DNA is TGTGCCAGCAGCCGCTCCACTAGCGGGAGAACCTACGAGCAGTACTTC.

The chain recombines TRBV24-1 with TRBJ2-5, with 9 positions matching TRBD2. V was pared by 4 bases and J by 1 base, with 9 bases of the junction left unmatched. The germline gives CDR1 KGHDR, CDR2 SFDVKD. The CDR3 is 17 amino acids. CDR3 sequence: CATSDSGTSSSQETQYF. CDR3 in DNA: TGTGCCACCAGTGACTCTGGGACTAGCAGCAGCCAAGAGACCCAGTACTTC.

CDR3 loop: CASSQGRQGRTGNTIYF. CDR3 DNA sequence: TGCGCCAGCAGCCAGGGTAGACAGGGTCGGACTGGAAACACCATATATTTT. The chain links TRBV4-1 to TRBJ1-3, with 7 bases aligning to TRBD1. Germline assignment: CDR1 MGHRA and CDR2 YSYEKL. CDR3 length: 17 residues. V trimming: 3 bases; J trimming: 2 bases; junction bases outside the gene matches: 10.

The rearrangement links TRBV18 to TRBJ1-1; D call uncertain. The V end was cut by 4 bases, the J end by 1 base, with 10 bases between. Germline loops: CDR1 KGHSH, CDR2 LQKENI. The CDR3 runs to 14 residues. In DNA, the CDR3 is TGTGCCAGCTCACTGAGGGTTGAGAACACTGAAGCTTTCTTT. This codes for CASSLRVENTEAFF.

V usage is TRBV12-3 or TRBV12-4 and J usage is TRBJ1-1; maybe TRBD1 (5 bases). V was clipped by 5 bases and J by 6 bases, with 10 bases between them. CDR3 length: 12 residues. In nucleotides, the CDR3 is TGTGCCAGCAGTACAGGCCTTGCTGAAGCTTTCTTT. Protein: CASSTGLAEAFF.

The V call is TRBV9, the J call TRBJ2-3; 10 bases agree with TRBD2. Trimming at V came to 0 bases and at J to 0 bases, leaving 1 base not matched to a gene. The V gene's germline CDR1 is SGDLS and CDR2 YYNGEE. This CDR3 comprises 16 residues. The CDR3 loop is CASSVGTSGSTDTQYF. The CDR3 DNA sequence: TGTGCCAGCAGCGTAGGGACTAGCGGAAGCACAGATACGCAGTATTTT.

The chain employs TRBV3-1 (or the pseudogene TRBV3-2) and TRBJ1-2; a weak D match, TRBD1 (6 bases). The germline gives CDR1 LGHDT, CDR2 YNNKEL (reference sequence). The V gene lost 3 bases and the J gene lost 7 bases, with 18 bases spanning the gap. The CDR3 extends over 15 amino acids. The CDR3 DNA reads TGTGCCAGCAGCCATCTACAGGGTTCTCTTAGTGGCTACACCTTC. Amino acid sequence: CASSHLQGSLSGYTF.

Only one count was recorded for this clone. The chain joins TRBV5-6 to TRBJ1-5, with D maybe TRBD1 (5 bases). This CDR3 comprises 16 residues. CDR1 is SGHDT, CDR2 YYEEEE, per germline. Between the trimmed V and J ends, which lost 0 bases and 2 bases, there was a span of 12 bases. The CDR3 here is CASSLGVRAGNQPQHF. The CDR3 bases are TGTGCCAGCAGCTTGGGGGTCAGGGCAGGCAATCAGCCCCAGCATTTT.

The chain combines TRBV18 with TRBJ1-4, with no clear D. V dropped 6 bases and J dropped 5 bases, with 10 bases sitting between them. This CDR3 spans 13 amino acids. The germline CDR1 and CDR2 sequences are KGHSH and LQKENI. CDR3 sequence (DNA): TGTGCCAGCTCCCGGGTTTTCAATGAAAAACTGTTTTTT. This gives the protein CASSRVFNEKLFF.

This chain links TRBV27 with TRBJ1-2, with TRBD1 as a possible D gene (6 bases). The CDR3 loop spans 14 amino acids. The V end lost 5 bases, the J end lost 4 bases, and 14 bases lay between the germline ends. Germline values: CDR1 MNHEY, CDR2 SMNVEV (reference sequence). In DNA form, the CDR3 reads TGTGCCAGCAGTGCGACAGGACCTCGCTATGGCTACACCTTC. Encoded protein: CASSATGPRYGYTF.

Here the CDR3 reads CASSLRQGARFF. The CDR3 bases are TGTGCCAGCAGCCTTAGGCAGGGGGCAAGGTTTTTT. This chain uses TRBV7-8 with TRBJ1-4, with 8 bases matching TRBD1. The CDR3 contains 12 residues. From germline, CDR1 is SGHVS and CDR2 FQNEAQ. Trimming removed 5 bases from V and 16 bases from J; junction bases left unmatched: 9. Using reference TRBV7-8 and TRBJ1-4 for the parts outside the CDR3, the full variable domain is GAGVSQSPRYKVAKRGQDVALRCDPISGHVSLFWYQQALGQGPEFLTYFQNEAQLDKSGLPSDRFFAERPEGSVSTLKIQRTQQEDSAVYLCASSLRQGARFFGSGTQLSVL.

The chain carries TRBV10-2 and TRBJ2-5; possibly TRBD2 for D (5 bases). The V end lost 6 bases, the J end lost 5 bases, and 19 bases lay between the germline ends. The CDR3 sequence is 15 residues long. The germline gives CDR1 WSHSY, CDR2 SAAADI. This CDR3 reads CASRRWTDRGETQYF. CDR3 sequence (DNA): TGCGCCAGCAGACGTTGGACGGACCGGGGTGAGACCCAGTACTTC.

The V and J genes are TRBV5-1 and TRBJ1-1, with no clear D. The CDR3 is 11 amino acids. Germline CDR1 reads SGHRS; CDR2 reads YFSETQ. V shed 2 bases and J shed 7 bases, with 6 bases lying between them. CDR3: CASSLRDEAFF. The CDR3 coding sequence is TGCGCCAGCAGCTTAAGAGATGAAGCTTTCTTT.

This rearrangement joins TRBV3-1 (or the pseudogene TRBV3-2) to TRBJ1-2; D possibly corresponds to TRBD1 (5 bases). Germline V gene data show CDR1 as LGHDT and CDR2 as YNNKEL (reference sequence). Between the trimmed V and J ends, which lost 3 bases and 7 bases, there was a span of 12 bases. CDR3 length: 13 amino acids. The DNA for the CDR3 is TGTGCCAGCAGCCACCTCGCGGGGGTTGGCTACACCTTC. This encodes CASSHLAGVGYTF.

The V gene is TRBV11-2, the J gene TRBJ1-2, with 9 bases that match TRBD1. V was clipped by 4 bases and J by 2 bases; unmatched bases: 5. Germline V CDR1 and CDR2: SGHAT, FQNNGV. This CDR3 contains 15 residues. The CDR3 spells CASSSYTGGNYGYTF. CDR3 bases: TGTGCCAGCAGCTCCTACACAGGGGGCAACTATGGCTACACCTTC.

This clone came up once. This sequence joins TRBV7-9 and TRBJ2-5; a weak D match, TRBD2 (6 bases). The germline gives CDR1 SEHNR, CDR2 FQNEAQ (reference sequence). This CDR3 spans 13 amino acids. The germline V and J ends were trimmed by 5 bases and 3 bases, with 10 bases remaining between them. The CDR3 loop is CASSPGTEETQYF. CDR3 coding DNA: TGTGCCAGCAGCCCTGGGACTGAAGAGACCCAGTACTTC.

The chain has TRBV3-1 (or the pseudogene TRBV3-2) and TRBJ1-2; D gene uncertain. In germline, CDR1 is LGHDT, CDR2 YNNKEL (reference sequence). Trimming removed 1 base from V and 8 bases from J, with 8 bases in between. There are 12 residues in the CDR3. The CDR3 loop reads CASSQVRRGYTF. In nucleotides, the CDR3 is TGTGCCAGCAGCCAAGTAAGGAGGGGCTACACCTTC.

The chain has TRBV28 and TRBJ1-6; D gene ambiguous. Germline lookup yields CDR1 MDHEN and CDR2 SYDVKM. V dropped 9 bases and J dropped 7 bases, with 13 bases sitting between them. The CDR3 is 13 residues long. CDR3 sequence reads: CASTGSGNSPLHF. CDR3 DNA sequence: TGTGCCAGTACCGGCAGCGGGAATTCACCCCTCCACTTT.

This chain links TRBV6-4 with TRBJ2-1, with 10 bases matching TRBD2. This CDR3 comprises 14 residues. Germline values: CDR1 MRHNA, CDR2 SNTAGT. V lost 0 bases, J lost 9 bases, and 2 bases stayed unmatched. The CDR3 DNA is TGTGCCAGCAGTGACTCAGCGGGGGGGCCTGAGCAGTTCTTC. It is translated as CASSDSAGGPEQFF.

CDR3 residues: CATSDHLAGSTDTQYF. The DNA of the CDR3 is TGTGCCACCAGTGATCATTTAGCGGGGAGCACAGATACGCAGTATTTT. J is TRBJ2-3 and V is TRBV24-1; 8 positions match TRBD2. This CDR3 region has 16 residues. Germline V gives CDR1 KGHDR, CDR2 SFDVKD. Losses at the gene ends were 3 bases for V and 0 bases for J; bases not matched to a gene: 4.

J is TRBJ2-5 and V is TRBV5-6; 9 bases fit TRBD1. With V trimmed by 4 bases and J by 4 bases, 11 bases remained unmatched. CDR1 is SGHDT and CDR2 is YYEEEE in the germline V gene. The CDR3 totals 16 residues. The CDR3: CASSANPGQGLETQYF. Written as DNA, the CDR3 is TGTGCCAGCAGCGCCAATCCGGGACAGGGCTTAGAGACCCAGTACTTC.